Listed below are T cell receptor beta chains from one sample, sequenced in a study of blood T cell repertoires in COVID-19. Sequencing used immunoSEQ multiplex PCR; TCRdb keeps in-frame clones, though not all of them. Among 300,000 to 400,000 clones listed, under 90% were seen once. Sequencing used peripheral blood. The source is a woman aged 25 to 39 with COVID-19, enrolled during active disease. Both conserved end residues are part of each CDR3. D genes are given only for firm matches. Size is stated for part of the rows, as once, few or many counts, or as a class when the clone is expanded.

D gene,clone size,J gene,V gene,CDR3 protein,CDR3 DNA
-,-,TRBJ1-2,TRBV7-9,CASSFDWGDGYTF,TGTGCCAGCAGCTTTGACTGGGGCGATGGCTACACCTTC
-,-,TRBJ2-4,TRBV21-1,CASSLFREDDIQYF,TGTGCCAGCAGTCTCTTCAGGGAAGACGACATTCAGTACTTC
-,-,TRBJ2-7,TRBV2,CASDSQGSYEQYF,TGTGCCAGTGACAGTCAGGGCTCCTACGAGCAGTACTTC
TRBD1,-,TRBJ1-5,TRBV19,CASSMRGQGARQPQHF,TGTGCCAGTAGTATGCGAGGGCAGGGGGCGAGGCAGCCCCAGCATTTT
TRBD2,-,TRBJ2-1,TRBV9,CASSVDPGTSPFF,TGTGCCAGCAGCGTAGATCCCGGGACTAGCCCATTCTTC
-,-,TRBJ1-6,TRBV9,CASSVDSLVNSPLHF,TGTGCCAGCAGCGTAGACAGCCTCGTAAATTCACCCCTCCACTTT
-,-,TRBJ2-3,TRBV10-1,CASSDPQGSDTQYF,TGCGCCAGCAGTGACCCACAGGGATCCGATACGCAGTATTTT
-,-,TRBJ2-3,TRBV11-3,CASSHRDTQYF,TGTGCCAGCAGCCATAGAGATACGCAGTATTTT
TRBD1,-,TRBJ1-3,TRBV27,CASKGQDSSGNTIYF,TGTGCCAGCAAAGGACAGGACTCCTCTGGAAACACCATATATTTT
TRBD1,once,TRBJ2-5,TRBV5-4,CASSTGTGRQETQYF,TGTGCCAGCAGCACCGGGACAGGGAGGCAAGAGACCCAGTACTTC
-,-,TRBJ2-5,TRBV3-1/TRBV3-2,CASSQDGYQETQYF,TGTGCCAGCAGCCAAGATGGCTACCAAGAGACCCAGTACTTC
TRBD1,-,TRBJ1-1,TRBV19,CASSLGNRGNTEAFF,TGTGCCAGTAGCCTAGGGAACAGGGGGAACACTGAAGCTTTCTTT
-,-,TRBJ1-3,TRBV28,CASSGTYYSSGNTIYF,TGTGCCAGCAGTGGGACATACTACAGCTCTGGAAACACCATATATTTT
-,-,TRBJ2-2,TRBV21-1,CASSKAPREGCTGELFF,TGTGCCAGCAGCAAAGCCCCCAGGGAAGGGTGCACCGGGGAGCTGTTTTTT
-,-,TRBJ2-3,TRBV13,CASSPAGISTDTQYF,TGTGCCAGCAGCCCCGCAGGGATAAGCACAGATACGCAGTATTTT
TRBD1,-,TRBJ1-5,TRBV19,CASSPGTGGQPQHF,TGTGCCAGTAGTCCGGGGACAGGGGGCCAGCCCCAGCATTTT
TRBD2,-,TRBJ2-3,TRBV5-6,CASSPGLAVTDTQYF,TGTGCCAGCAGTCCCGGACTAGCGGTCACAGATACGCAGTATTTT
TRBD1,-,TRBJ2-5,TRBV5-1,CASSDRTGPRETQYF,TGCGCCAGCAGCGACCGGACAGGGCCTCGGGAGACCCAGTACTTC